This entry lists 32 T cell receptor beta chains sequenced from one sample in a study of cytomegalovirus exposure and HLA in healthy donors. It was with 60 Vbeta and 13 Jbeta primers that the PCR ran. The method was immunoSEQ multiplex PCR; TCRdb's version includes in-frame clones alone and lacks a portion of them. The table lists roughly 150,000 clones, 77% of them singletons, with around 3.6% in the top ten. Sequencing input: PBMCs. Every receptor here comes from a male donor in good health and CMV-seronegative.

The J gene is TRBJ1-1, the V gene TRBV6-5; tentative D call: TRBD1 (6 bases). Germline V lookup: CDR1 MNHEY, CDR2 SVGAGI. V was trimmed by 0 bases and J by 12 bases, leaving 14 bases between them. The CDR3 length is 13 residues. CDR3 nucleotide sequence: TGTGCCAGCAGTTACTCGAGTCAGGGGAAGACTTTCTTT. Amino acids: CASSYSSQGKTFF.

This chain links TRBV11-2 with TRBJ2-7; TRBD1 is a possible D gene (6 bases). Trimming cost V 3 bases and J 3 bases, with 12 bases left between them. In germline, CDR1 is SGHAT, CDR2 FQNNGV. CDR3 length equals 14 residues. The DNA of the CDR3 is TGTGCCAGCAGCTTCTCTGGGGGCGACTACGAGCAGTACTTC. Amino acids: CASSFSGGDYEQYF. The full variable domain, in which reference TRBV11-2 and TRBJ2-7 provide the parts outside the CDR3, is EAGVAQSPRYKIIEKRQSVAFWCNPISGHATLYWYQQILGQGPKLLIQFQNNGVVDDSQLPKDRFSAERLKGVDSTLKIQPAKLEDSAVYLCASSFSGGDYEQYFGPGTRLTVT.

The V and J genes are TRBV6-5 and TRBJ1-6; the D gene is possibly TRBD1 (6 bases). CDR3 length: 13 residues. Trimming pared 6 bases from V and 9 bases from J, leaving 12 bases between. The germline V gene encodes CDR1 MNHEY and CDR2 SVGAGI. CDR3 protein: CASSRGAVSPLHF. Here the CDR3 DNA reads TGTGCCAGCAGCCGGGGGGCAGTTTCACCCCTCCACTTT.

The V gene is TRBV5-3, the J gene TRBJ2-5; weak D call: TRBD1 (6 bases). The J call is doubtful: the DNA matches TRBJ2-7 better. TRBV5-3 is labeled an ORF, and its function is uncertain. There are 16 residues in the CDR3. This CDR3 is CARSIRDIYTPYEQYF. The CDR3 nucleotides are TGTGCCAGAAGTATCAGGGACATATACACCCCCTACGAGCAGTACTTC.

DNA for the CDR3: TGCGCCAGCAGCCCCCATGGGTCCCTAGCGGGAGGGCCGAATGAGCAGTTCTTC. Translation: CASSPHGSLAGGPNEQFF. The chain is built from TRBV5-1 and TRBJ2-1, with 12 bases fitting TRBD2. Trimming at V came to 4 bases and at J to 7 bases, leaving 15 bases not matched to a gene. CDR1 and CDR2 (germline): SGHRS, YFSETQ. This CDR3 contains 18 residues. Full variable domain (rest looked up from reference TRBV5-1 and TRBJ2-1): KAGVTQTPRYLIKTRGQQVTLSCSPISGHRSVSWYQQTPGQGLQFLFEYFSETQRNKGNFPGRFSGRQFSNSRSEMNVSTLELGDSALYLCASSPHGSLAGGPNEQFFGPGTRLTVL.

This clone was counted only a few times. The chain links TRBV6-6 to TRBJ1-2; D may be TRBD1 (5 bases). Germline V gene sequence: CDR1 MNHNY, CDR2 SVGAGI (reference sequence). V was trimmed by 4 bases and J by 2 bases, leaving 11 bases between them. There are 14 residues in the CDR3. The CDR3 nucleotides read TGTGCCAGCAGTTTCATGGGGCCCAACTATGGCTACACCTTC. Translation gives CASSFMGPNYGYTF.

The chain combines TRBV7-2 with TRBJ2-7, with D possibly matching TRBD2 (6 bases). V was cut by 4 bases and J by 1 base, with 8 bases left in between. Per germline, CDR1 SGHTA and CDR2 FQGNSA. This CDR3 is 13 amino acids long. Written as DNA, the CDR3 is TGTGCCAGCAGCTCCGCGGGGTCCTACGAGCAGTACTTC. Translation gives CASSSAGSYEQYF.

Turning to this clone: One end of the junction fails to match germline, which may point to a read error. V usage is TRBV7-9 and J usage is TRBJ2-1, with 12 nucleotides matching TRBD2. This CDR3 region has 17 residues. Per the germline V gene, CDR1 is SEHNR and CDR2 is FQNEAQ (reference sequence). As DNA, the CDR3 is TGTTCCAGCAGCTCCCGGACTAGCGGGATGAGATACAATGAGCAGTTCTTC. Translation gives CSSSSRTSGMRYNEQFF.

The chain couples TRBV12-5 to TRBJ2-7; TRBD1 matches 10 bases. The CDR3 is 12 residues long. Germline V gene sequence: CDR1 LGHNT, CDR2 FRNRAP. The trim removed 10 bases at V and 3 bases at J, leaving 3 bases unmatched. The CDR3 DNA reads TGTGCTACCAGGGACAGGGGCTACGAGCAGTACTTC. Protein sequence: CATRDRGYEQYF. The entire variable domain, with the rest obtained from reference TRBV12-5 and TRBJ2-7, is as follows: DARVTQTPRHKVTEMGQEVTMRCQPILGHNTVFWYRQTMMQGLELLAYFRNRAPLDDSGMPKDRFSAEMPDATLATLKIQPSEPRDSAVYFCATRDRGYEQYFGPGTRLTVT.

The table lists this clone with a few counts. The rearrangement joins TRBV29-1 to TRBJ1-2; 9 bases match TRBD1. The V gene's germline CDR1 is SQVTM and CDR2 ANQGSEA. The J segment lost 6 bases and the V segment lost 7 bases, leaving 12 bases of the junction unmatched. This CDR3 has 14 amino acids. The CDR3 here is CSAPGQGYLNGYTF. In DNA, the CDR3 is TGCAGCGCCCCGGGACAGGGATATTTGAATGGCTACACCTTC.

V gene TRBV2 combines with J gene TRBJ2-5; 10 nucleotides align to TRBD2. J lost 3 bases, V lost 5 bases, and 15 bases had no gene match. CDR1 SNHLY and CDR2 FYNNEI come from the germline V gene. This CDR3 is 18 amino acids long. The CDR3 loop reads CASSRGGASGSGEETQYF. The DNA for the CDR3 is TGTGCCAGCAGTCGAGGGGGGGCTAGCGGGAGTGGGGAAGAGACCCAGTACTTC.

This rearrangement joins TRBV6-5 to TRBJ2-7; 7 bases align to TRBD1. The germline V gene encodes CDR1 MNHEY and CDR2 SVGAGI. V gave up 5 bases and J gave up 2 bases; unmatched junction bases: 6. This CDR3 region has 14 residues. The CDR3 region is CASSLQGVPYEQYF. The DNA of the CDR3 is TGTGCCAGCAGTCTCCAGGGGGTGCCCTACGAGCAGTACTTC.

Remarks on this clone: The sample holds other DNA sequences that translate to the same CDR3. The chain combines TRBV5-1 with TRBJ1-2; 8 nucleotides match TRBD1. Germline V gives CDR1 SGHRS, CDR2 YFSETQ. After removal of 4 bases from V and 4 bases from J, the junction contained 6 bases not matched to a gene. The CDR3 has 14 amino acids. In DNA form, the CDR3 reads TGCGCCAGCAGCCTAGGACAGGGTGCCTATGGCTACACCTTC. Translation gives CASSLGQGAYGYTF.

The gene calls are TRBV10-2 and TRBJ2-3; tentative D call: TRBD1 (5 bases). The CDR3 runs to 15 residues. Germline V gene data show CDR1 as WSHSY and CDR2 as SAAADI. V was trimmed by 2 bases and J by 2 bases, leaving 11 bases between them. DNA of the CDR3: TGCGCCAGCAGTGAGCAGGGTTTCTTCACAGATACGCAGTATTTT. Amino acid sequence: CASSEQGFFTDTQYF.

This clone was seen once. The rearrangement joins TRBV19 to TRBJ2-1, with D possibly being TRBD2 (5 bases). CDR3 size: 12 residues. V gave up 3 bases and J gave up 12 bases, with 12 bases separating them. Per the germline V gene, CDR1 is LNHDA and CDR2 is SQIVND (reference sequence). The DNA for the CDR3 is TGTGCCAGTAGTATTCCGGGGAACGGGCAGTTCTTC. It yields the protein CASSIPGNGQFF.

This clone was seen a handful of times. This sequence joins TRBV5-6 and TRBJ1-1, with 12 bases lining up with TRBD1. J gave up 1 base and V 4 bases, and 5 bases lay outside the gene matches. CDR1 and CDR2 from the germline V gene are SGHDT and YYEEEE. The CDR3 is made up of 16 amino acids. This CDR3 is CASSLRDRGPNTEAFF. In DNA, the CDR3 is TGTGCCAGCAGCCTCCGGGACAGGGGGCCGAACACTGAAGCTTTCTTT.

This chain uses TRBV7-9 with TRBJ2-5, with a tentative D call TRBD2 (5 bases). The V end was cut by 7 bases, the J end by 2 bases, with 11 bases between. The V gene's germline CDR1 is SEHNR and CDR2 FQNEAQ (reference sequence). This CDR3 is 13 amino acids long. CDR3 sequence (DNA): TGTGCCAGCACCAGAGCGGATCAAGAGACCCAGTACTTC. It translates to CASTRADQETQYF.

This chain joins TRBV27 and TRBJ2-6; TRBD1 aligns across 9 bases. CDR1 is MNHEY and CDR2 is SMNVEV in the germline V gene (reference sequence). Trimming cost V 4 bases and J 2 bases; bases outside gene matches: 9. This CDR3 comprises 18 residues. Here the CDR3 DNA reads TGTGCCAGCAGTTCAATTCGGGACAGGGTTCCTGGGGCCAACGTCCTGACTTTC. Protein product: CASSSIRDRVPGANVLTF. Based on the CDR3 plus reference TRBV27 and TRBJ2-6, the full variable domain is EAQVTQNPRYLITVTGKKLTVTCSQNMNHEYMSWYRQDPGLGLRQIYYSMNVEVTDKGDVPEGYKVSRKEKRNFPLILESPSPNQTSLYFCASSSIRDRVPGANVLTFGAGSRLTVL.

V is TRBV6-1 and J is TRBJ2-5, with 8 bases aligning to TRBD1. The end of the DNA fits TRBJ2-7 better, so the J call may be wrong. CDR1 and CDR2 from the germline V gene are MNHNS and SASEGT. The CDR3 contains 14 residues. The CDR3 DNA reads TGTGCCAGCATAAGACAGGGGAGCTCCTACGAGCAGTACTTC. It codes for CASIRQGSSYEQYF.

The rearrangement uses TRBV15 and TRBJ2-1, with a tentative D call TRBD1 (6 bases). The CDR3 consists of 14 residues. Between the trimmed V and J ends, which lost 8 bases and 2 bases, there was a span of 13 bases. Per germline, CDR1 LNHNV and CDR2 YYDKDF (reference sequence). The CDR3 sequence is CATVLDRAYNEQFF. DNA of the CDR3: TGTGCCACCGTTTTGGACAGAGCCTACAATGAGCAGTTCTTC.

The chain has TRBV27 and TRBJ2-2, with D maybe TRBD2 (6 bases). This CDR3 is built from 16 residues. Germline CDR1 is MNHEY and CDR2 is SMNVEV (reference sequence). The ends were cut back, 0 bases at V and 2 bases at J, with 10 bases in the middle. The CDR3 region has the DNA TGTGCCAGCAGTTTATCCGGGGGTCCCAACACCGGGGAGCTGTTTTTT. This codes for CASSLSGGPNTGELFF.

This clone occurred a few times. The rearrangement uses TRBV4-1 and TRBJ2-1, with 12 bases matching TRBD2. The CDR3 has 16 amino acids. V lost 4 bases to trimming and J lost 6 bases; unmatched junction nucleotides: 7. Germline assignment: CDR1 MGHRA and CDR2 YSYEKL. CDR3 amino acids: CASSLRLAGAGNEQFF. DNA of the CDR3: TGCGCCAGCAGCCTCCGACTAGCGGGAGCGGGCAATGAGCAGTTCTTC.

The chain uses TRBV30 and TRBJ1-2, with 12 nucleotides matching TRBD1. The germline V gene encodes CDR1 GTSNPN and CDR2 SVGIG (reference sequence). There are 14 residues in the CDR3. V shed 7 bases and J 5 bases; nucleotides not matched to a gene: 8. CDR3 sequence (DNA): TGTGCCTCTAGGGGGACAGGGGGCTTTTATGGCTACACCTTC. Protein product: CASRGTGGFYGYTF.

The gene calls are TRBV5-1 and TRBJ2-7, with 12 bases matching TRBD2. J lost 3 bases, V lost 5 bases, and 6 bases had no gene match. Germline CDR1 and CDR2: SGHRS and YFSETQ. The CDR3 extends over 15 amino acids. The DNA of the CDR3 is TGCGCCAGCAGTCCCGGGACTAGCGGGTACTACGAGCAGTACTTC. It is translated as CASSPGTSGYYEQYF.

The V and J genes are TRBV30 and TRBJ2-5; TRBD1 might be the D (6 bases). V was cut by 4 bases and J by 5 bases, with 17 bases left in between. Germline CDR1 GTSNPN, CDR2 SVGIG (reference sequence). This CDR3 is built from 14 residues. The CDR3 DNA follows: TGTGCCTGGAATTTAGGGGGAGCGCGGGAGACCCAGTACTTC. Its protein product is CAWNLGGARETQYF.

This clone was picked up one time. This rearrangement joins TRBV7-2 to TRBJ2-3, with 9 bases that match TRBD1. J was trimmed by 7 bases and V by 5 bases; bases with no gene match: 7. CDR1 and CDR2 (germline): SGHTA, FQGNSA. The CDR3 is 14 amino acids. CDR3: CASSLGQGSNTQYF. CDR3 sequence (DNA): TGTGCCAGCAGCCTCGGACAGGGGTCAAATACGCAGTATTTT.

This clone was counted only a few times. The chain is built from TRBV6-6 and TRBJ2-5, with D possibly matching TRBD1 (5 bases). Germline lookup yields CDR1 MNHNY and CDR2 SVGAGI (reference sequence). The V end lost 4 bases, the J end lost 5 bases, and 14 bases lay between the germline ends. This CDR3 has 14 residues. The CDR3 DNA reads TGTGCCAGCAGTTTTTTCTCGACAGATGAGACCCAGTACTTC. Protein product: CASSFFSTDETQYF.

This chain joins TRBV5-6 and TRBJ1-1, with TRBD1 matching 11 bases. The CDR3 runs to 12 residues. V shed 4 bases and J 8 bases; nucleotides not matched to a gene: 1. In germline, CDR1 is SGHDT, CDR2 YYEEEE. The CDR3 bases are TGTGCCAGCAGCCGGGACAGGGGGGAAGCTTTCTTT. Translated: CASSRDRGEAFF. The full variable domain, in which reference TRBV5-6 and TRBJ1-1 provide the parts outside the CDR3, is DAGVTQSPTHLIKTRGQQVTLRCSPKSGHDTVSWYQQALGQGPQFIFQYYEEEERQRGNFPDRFSGHQFPNYSSELNVNALLLGDSALYLCASSRDRGEAFFGQGTRLTVV.

Comment on this clone: A junction end diverges from the germline sequence, so it may reflect a read error. The genes are TRBV7-7 and TRBJ2-2, with 8 bases fitting TRBD2. From germline, CDR1 is SSHAT and CDR2 FNYEAQ (reference sequence). The CDR3 consists of 15 residues. In DNA, the CDR3 is TGTGCTAGCAGCTCAACGGGGGGGCCGCCCGGGGAGCTGTTTTTT. Encoded protein: CASSSTGGPPGELFF.

V gene TRBV19 combines with J gene TRBJ1-2, with 8 bases fitting TRBD1. This CDR3 region has 15 residues. Germline V gives CDR1 LNHDA, CDR2 SQIVND (reference sequence). Trimming at V came to 4 bases and at J to 2 bases, leaving 6 bases not matched to a gene. The CDR3: CASSTTRTGNYGYTF. CDR3 DNA: TGTGCCAGTAGTACCACCAGGACAGGGAACTATGGCTACACCTTC.

This clone was picked up a small number of times. The V and J genes are TRBV13 and TRBJ2-5; 11 nucleotides line up with TRBD2. After removal of 5 bases from V and 5 bases from J, the junction contained 10 bases not matched to a gene. The length of the CDR3 is 16 residues. Germline V gene data show CDR1 as PRHDT and CDR2 as FYEKMQ (reference sequence). CDR3 region: CASSRGASGRQETQYF. Written as DNA, the CDR3 is TGTGCCAGCAGCCGGGGGGCTAGCGGGAGGCAGGAGACCCAGTACTTC.

The genes are TRBV12-2 and TRBJ2-2; the table names TRBD1, a call not compared with the DNA. TRBV12-2 is a recognized pseudogene. This CDR3 is built from 19 residues. In DNA, the CDR3 is TGTGCAAGTCGCTTAGCTAAAACAGGGTATAGCCCTGGCACCGGGGAGCTGTTTTTT. It translates to CASRLAKTGYSPGTGELFF.